This is a list of T cell receptor beta chains from one sample in a study of blood T cell repertoires in COVID-19. Only in-frame clones appear in the TCRdb table, and some are missing; sequencing was by immunoSEQ multiplex PCR. Among hundreds of thousands of clones listed, about 84% were seen once. The specimen sequenced was PBMCs or T cells enriched from blood (not recorded which). The receptors shown here come from a woman in her forties with acute COVID-19. Each CDR3 is given with its conserved first and last residue. Each record gives: clone size, J gene, V gene, D gene, CDR3 protein, CDR3 DNA. The D gene is left open where the match is weak. A clone size is listed for some rows: how often the clone was seen (once, few, many), or a class if it is expanded.

NA	TRBJ1-4	TRBV9	NA	CASSPMPVATNEKLFF	TGTGCCAGCAGCCCGATGCCTGTGGCTACTAATGAAAAACTGTTTTTT
NA	TRBJ1-1	TRBV6-1	TRBD1	CASSDGQGAEAFF	TGTGCCAGCAGTGACGGACAGGGGGCTGAAGCTTTCTTT
NA	TRBJ1-1	TRBV2	NA	CASRTHNTEAFF	TGTGCCAGCAGAACACATAACACTGAAGCTTTCTTT
NA	TRBJ2-7	TRBV29-1	TRBD2	CSARKPGLGDYEQYF	TGCAGCGCAAGAAAACCGGGACTAGGGGACTACGAGCAGTACTTC
few	TRBJ2-1	TRBV24-1	TRBD2	CATSDSGLAGGRRFFEQFF	TGTGCCACCAGTGATAGCGGACTAGCGGGGGGGCGGCGTTTTTTTGAGCAGTTCTTC
NA	TRBJ2-7	TRBV19	NA	CASSIRAGPYEQYF	TGTGCCAGTAGTATACGGGCAGGGCCCTACGAGCAGTACTTC
NA	TRBJ2-1	TRBV9	NA	CASSNAPYNEQFF	TGTGCCAGCAGCAATGCGCCCTACAATGAGCAGTTCTTC
NA	TRBJ2-1	TRBV28	TRBD2	CASSLPGGEQFF	TGTGCCAGCAGTTTGCCGGGAGGGGAGCAGTTCTTC
NA	TRBJ2-1	TRBV11-3	TRBD2	CASSLGPGGSAGHEQFF	TGTGCCAGCAGCTTAGGTCCGGGGGGTTCAGCGGGACATGAGCAGTTCTTC
NA	TRBJ2-3	TRBV19	NA	CASSGVPQTDTQYF	TGTGCCAGTAGCGGGGTTCCCCAGACAGATACGCAGTATTTT
once	TRBJ2-7	TRBV7-3	TRBD1	CASSLTEGGKQYF	TGTGCCAGCAGCTTAACGGAAGGGGGCAAACAGTACTTC
NA	TRBJ2-3	TRBV27	TRBD2	CASRLAGGLDTQYF	TGTGCCAGTCGGCTAGCGGGAGGCCTAGATACGCAGTATTTT
NA	TRBJ2-7	TRBV6-4	NA	CASSPEAGHYEQYF	TGTGCCAGCAGTCCCGAAGCGGGCCACTACGAGCAGTACTTC
NA	TRBJ2-3	TRBV18	TRBD2	CASSPLRREGVVDTQYF	TGTGCCAGCTCACCACTGCGTCGGGAGGGCGTGGTTGATACGCAGTATTTT
NA	TRBJ2-3	TRBV20-1	TRBD1	CSASPDPGQGIMTDTQYF	TGCAGTGCTAGTCCCGACCCAGGACAGGGGATTATGACAGATACGCAGTATTTT
NA	TRBJ2-3	TRBV7-3	TRBD2	CASSLSPPRGGTDTQYF	TGTGCCAGCAGCTTAAGCCCACCGCGGGGGGGCACAGATACGCAGTATTTT
NA	TRBJ2-2	TRBV5-1	TRBD1	CASSPGGAKTGELFF	TGCGCCAGCAGCCCAGGGGGCGCGAAGACCGGGGAGCTGTTTTTT
NA	TRBJ2-1	TRBV12-3/TRBV12-4	NA	CASRPSANNEQFF	TGTGCCAGTCGGCCTAGCGCGAACAATGAGCAGTTCTTC
NA	TRBJ2-1	TRBV3-1/TRBV3-2	NA	CASSHQTSSYNEQFF	TGTGCCAGCAGCCACCAGACTAGCTCCTACAATGAGCAGTTCTTC
NA	TRBJ1-5	TRBV19	NA	CASTPRVVGLNQPQHF	TGTGCCAGTACCCCCCGGGTAGTGGGACTCAATCAGCCCCAGCATTTT
NA	TRBJ1-6	TRBV6-1	TRBD1	CASRPGTGDSSPLHF	TGTGCCAGCAGGCCTGGGACAGGGGATTCTTCACCCCTCCACTTT
NA	TRBJ1-2	TRBV5-4	NA	CASSPGRGPYGYTF	TGTGCCAGCAGCCCGGGGAGGGGACCCTATGGCTACACCTTC